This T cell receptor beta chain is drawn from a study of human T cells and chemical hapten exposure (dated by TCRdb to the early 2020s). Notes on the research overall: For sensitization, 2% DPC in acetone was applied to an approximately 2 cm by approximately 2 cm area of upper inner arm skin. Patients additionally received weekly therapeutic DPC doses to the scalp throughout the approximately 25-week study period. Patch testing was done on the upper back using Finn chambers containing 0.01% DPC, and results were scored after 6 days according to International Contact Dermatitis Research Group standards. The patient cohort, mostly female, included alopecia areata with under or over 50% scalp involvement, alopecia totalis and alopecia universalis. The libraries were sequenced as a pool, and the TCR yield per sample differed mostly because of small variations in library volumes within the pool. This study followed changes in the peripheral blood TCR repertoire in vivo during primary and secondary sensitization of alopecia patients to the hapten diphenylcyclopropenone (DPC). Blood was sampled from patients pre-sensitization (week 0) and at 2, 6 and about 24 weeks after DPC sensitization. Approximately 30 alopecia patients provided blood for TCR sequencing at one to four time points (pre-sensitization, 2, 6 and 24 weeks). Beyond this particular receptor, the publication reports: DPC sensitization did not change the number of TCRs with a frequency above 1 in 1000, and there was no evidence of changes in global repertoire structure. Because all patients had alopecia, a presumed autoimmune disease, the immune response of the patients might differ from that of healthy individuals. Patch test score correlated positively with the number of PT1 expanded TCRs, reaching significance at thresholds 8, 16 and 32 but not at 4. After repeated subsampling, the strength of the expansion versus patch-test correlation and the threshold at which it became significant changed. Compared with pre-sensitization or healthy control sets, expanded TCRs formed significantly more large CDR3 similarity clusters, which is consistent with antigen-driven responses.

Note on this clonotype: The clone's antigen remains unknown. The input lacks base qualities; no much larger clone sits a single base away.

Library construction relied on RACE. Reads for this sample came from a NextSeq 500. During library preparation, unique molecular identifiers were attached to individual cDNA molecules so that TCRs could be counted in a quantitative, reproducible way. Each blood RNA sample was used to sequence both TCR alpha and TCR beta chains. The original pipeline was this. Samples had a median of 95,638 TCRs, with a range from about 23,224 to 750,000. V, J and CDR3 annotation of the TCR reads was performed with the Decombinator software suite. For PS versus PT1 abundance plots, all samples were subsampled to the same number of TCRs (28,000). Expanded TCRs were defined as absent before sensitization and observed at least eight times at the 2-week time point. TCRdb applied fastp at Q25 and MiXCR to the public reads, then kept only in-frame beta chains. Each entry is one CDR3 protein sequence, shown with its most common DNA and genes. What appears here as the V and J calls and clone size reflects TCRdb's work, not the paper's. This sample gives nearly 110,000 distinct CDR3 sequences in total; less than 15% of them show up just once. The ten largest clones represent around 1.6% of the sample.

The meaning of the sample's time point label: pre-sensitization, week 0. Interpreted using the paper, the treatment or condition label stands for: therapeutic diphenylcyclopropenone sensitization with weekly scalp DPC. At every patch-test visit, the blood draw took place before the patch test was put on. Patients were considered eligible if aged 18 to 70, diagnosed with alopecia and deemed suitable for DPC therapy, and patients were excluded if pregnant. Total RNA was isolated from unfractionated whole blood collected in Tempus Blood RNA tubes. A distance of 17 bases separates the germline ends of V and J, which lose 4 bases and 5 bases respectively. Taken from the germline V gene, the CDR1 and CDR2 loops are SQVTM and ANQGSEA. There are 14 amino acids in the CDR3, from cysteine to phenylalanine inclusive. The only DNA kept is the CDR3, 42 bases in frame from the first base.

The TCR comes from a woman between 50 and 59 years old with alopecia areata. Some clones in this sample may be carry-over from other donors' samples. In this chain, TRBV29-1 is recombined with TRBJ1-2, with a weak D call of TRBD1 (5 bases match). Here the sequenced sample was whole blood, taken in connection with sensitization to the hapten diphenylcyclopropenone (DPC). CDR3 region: CSVGGDRHIYGYTF. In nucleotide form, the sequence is TGCAGCGTTGGAGGAGACAGACATATTTATGGCTACACCTTC.